This T cell receptor (beta chain) originates from a study of Ad26.COV2.S vaccination and SARS-CoV-2 variants. Looking at the study overall: Of the COV1001 trial arms, the Ad26.COV2.S arm included the donor.

This CDR3 has 15 amino acids. V was clipped by 6 bases and J by 7 bases; unmatched bases: 11. CDR1 and CDR2 (germline): SNHLY, FYNNEI. The sample's treatment: roughly 19 received Ad26.COV2.S at low or high dose, single or two shots; 5 received placebo; per-sample allocation not given. Day 63 after the first injection of vaccine or placebo was the sampling time. Study observations and caveats: Substantial post-vaccination breadth of spike-specific CD8+ and CD4+ T cell responses was reported.

Profiled with immunoSEQ multiplex PCR; TCRdb holds only in-frame clones, not every one. The sample includes more than 350,000 clones, roughly 90% seen only once; the top ten take about 12%. Only a few counts were recorded for this clone. Its matching antigen is unknown. The specimen was peripheral blood, collected in a trial of Ad26.COV2.S vaccine versus placebo. The chain has TRBV2 and TRBJ1-5; 8 bases are shared with TRBD1. This clonotype was obtained from a person between 18 and 59 years old who received the Ad26.COV2.S COVID-19 vaccine or a placebo. In DNA, the CDR3 is TGTGCCAGCAGCGCACAGGGGGTCCTGGGGCAGCCCCAGCATTTT. Its translation: CASSAQGVLGQPQHF.